The entry below gives a single T cell receptor (beta chain) sequence along with its context. Its antigen is not known. This entry comes from a study of cytomegalovirus exposure and HLA in healthy donors. About the study: An earlier analysis identified approximately 120 million unique TCR beta sequences in 150 million to 200 million T cells.

PCR involved 60 Vbeta and 13 Jbeta primers. Profiled with immunoSEQ multiplex PCR; TCRdb holds only in-frame clones, not every one. Here the sample spans some 160,000 clones, 80% being singletons. Per germline, CDR1 KGHSH and CDR2 LQKENI. Trimming removed 1 base from V and 8 bases from J, with 12 bases in between. There are 14 residues in the CDR3. General study findings and limits: Later, an analysis showed that TCR beta chains associated with HLA were more clonally expanded than others that were equally common.

Sequenced material: PBMCs. This receptor was taken from a man between 35 and 55 years old in good health and CMV-seronegative. This chain uses TRBV18 with TRBJ1-3; D unclear. This chain's CDR3 is CASSPRAIPDTIYF. The CDR3 nucleotides are TGTGCCAGCTCACCACGGGCAATCCCGGACACCATATATTTT.